This passage covers 10 T cell receptor beta chains from one sample sequenced in a study of vaccination and CD4 T cells after COVID-19. The Oncomine TCR Beta short-read assay generated sequence data from the DNA of cultured CD4+ T cells. TCRdb processed the PCR reads anew with MiXCR; each CDR3 protein has one entry. The sample lists roughly 12,000 distinct CDR3 sequences, 45% occurring once. Noted treatment: roughly ten-day PBMC culture with coronavirus spike peptide pools or control peptides (ViraFEST assay). These receptors have no known antigen. The source was cultured CD4+ T cells from blood, collected after SARS-CoV-2 vaccination. The receptors stem from a human donor with COVID-19.

This clonotype has only a few counts. V is TRBV15 and J is TRBJ2-7; D gene unclear. Trimming took off 1 base at V and 6 bases at J, with 7 bases between the two ends. This CDR3 has 12 residues. CDR1 is LNHNV, CDR2 YYDKDF, per germline (reference sequence). CDR3 residues: CATSRVFGEQYF. CDR3 in DNA: TGTGCCACCAGCAGAGTATTCGGCGAGCAGTACTTC.

The chain combines TRBV28 with TRBJ1-5; no reliable D call. The CDR3 has 15 residues. Germline CDR1 MDHEN, CDR2 SYDVKM. Between the trimmed V and J ends, which lost 2 bases and 4 bases, there was a span of 12 bases. CDR3 loop: CASSLISVGNQPQHF. In DNA form, the CDR3 reads TGTGCCAGCAGTTTAATTTCCGTAGGGAATCAGCCCCAGCATTTT.

This clonotype was counted only a few times. The chain carries TRBV7-3 and TRBJ1-2; a possible D gene is TRBD1 (6 bases). This CDR3 has 13 residues. Germline assignment: CDR1 SGHTA and CDR2 FQGTGA. With 1 base removed from V and 7 bases from J, the gap between germline ends came to 10 bases. The CDR3 DNA follows: TGTGCCAGCAGCTTAAGGGCAGGGGCTGGCTACACCTTC. It specifies CASSLRAGAGYTF.

In its sample, this clonotype was seen a few times. CDR3 DNA: TGTGCCAGCAGCTTAAGGACAAGTAATTCACCCCTCCACTTT. Its protein product is CASSLRTSNSPLHF. The chain employs TRBV7-8 and TRBJ1-6; the D gene is possibly TRBD1 (5 bases). V shed 2 bases and J shed 6 bases, with 8 bases lying between them. This CDR3 has 14 amino acids. Germline V lookup: CDR1 SGHVS, CDR2 FQNEAQ. Combining the CDR3 with reference TRBV7-8 and TRBJ1-6 gives the whole variable domain GAGVSQSPRYKVAKRGQDVALRCDPISGHVSLFWYQQALGQGPEFLTYFQNEAQLDKSGLPSDRFFAERPEGSVSTLKIQRTQQEDSAVYLCASSLRTSNSPLHFGNGTRLTVT.

In this sample, this clonotype turned up a few times. The chain employs TRBV11-2 and TRBJ2-3, with no clear D. The CDR3 loop spans 14 amino acids. Germline lookup yields CDR1 SGHAT and CDR2 FQNNGV. The V and J ends lost 0 bases and 3 bases respectively, with 7 bases between them. In DNA, the CDR3 is TGTGCCAGCAGCTTAGAAGTACTTACAGATACGCAGTATTTT. Translated, it gives CASSLEVLTDTQYF.

V usage is TRBV12-3 or TRBV12-4 and J usage is TRBJ2-5; D is possibly TRBD1 (6 bases). The V and J ends lost 4 bases and 3 bases respectively, with 12 bases between them. The CDR3 runs 14 residues. CDR3 sequence (DNA): TGTGCCAGCAGTTCGGACAGAACCGAAGAGACCCAGTACTTC. Protein sequence: CASSSDRTEETQYF.

The genes are TRBV7-9 and TRBJ1-1; D uncertain. Per the germline V gene, CDR1 is SEHNR and CDR2 is FQNEAQ (reference sequence). Deletions cut 5 bases from V and 10 bases from J, with 14 bases between. The CDR3 runs to 12 residues. DNA of the CDR3: TGTGCCAGCAGCCCCGTGGAGGGCCGAGCTTTCTTT. This sequence encodes CASSPVEGRAFF.

This sequence joins TRBV7-3 and TRBJ1-2; 9 nucleotides line up with TRBD1. The V segment lost 5 bases and the J segment 5 bases; nucleotides outside the gene matches: 3. There are 13 residues in the CDR3. From germline, CDR1 is SGHTA and CDR2 FQGTGA. The CDR3 here is CASSPDRGYGYTF. The CDR3 DNA sequence: TGTGCCAGCAGCCCAGACAGGGGGTATGGCTACACCTTC.

The chain carries TRBV20-1 and TRBJ1-6; D is ambiguous. V gave up 1 base and J gave up 6 bases, with 13 bases separating them. This CDR3 is 15 amino acids long. The germline CDR1 and CDR2 sequences are DFQATT and SNEGSKA (reference sequence). The CDR3 DNA sequence: TGCAGTGCTAGAGGTACGGGGTTGGCTAATTCACCCCTCCACTTT. It codes for CSARGTGLANSPLHF.

This clonotype showed up just a few times. The chain is built from TRBV24-1 and TRBJ2-3, with 7 positions matching TRBD1. V gave up 4 bases and J gave up 1 base; unmatched junction bases: 4. The CDR3 has 15 residues. In germline, CDR1 is KGHDR, CDR2 SFDVKD. CDR3: CATSEAGQGTDTQYF. Here the CDR3 DNA reads TGTGCCACCAGTGAAGCCGGACAGGGCACAGATACGCAGTATTTT.